The sequence of this TCR beta chain was determined in a study of control samples from healthy donors and cancer patients. With 11 bases removed from V and 2 bases from J, the gap between germline ends came to 8 bases. This CDR3 is 11 amino acids long. Germline V gives CDR1 ENHRY, CDR2 SYGVKD. Sequenced by immunoSEQ multiplex PCR; TCRdb stores in-frame clones only, minus some. The table records around 170,000 clones, around 88% of them present only once. The chain links TRBV10-3 to TRBJ2-3; D is ambiguous. The sequenced material came from blood. The TCR comes from a woman in her thirties in good health. CDR3 coding DNA: TGTGCCGTTCGCGTCACAGATACGCAGTATTTT. Translation gives CAVRVTDTQYF.